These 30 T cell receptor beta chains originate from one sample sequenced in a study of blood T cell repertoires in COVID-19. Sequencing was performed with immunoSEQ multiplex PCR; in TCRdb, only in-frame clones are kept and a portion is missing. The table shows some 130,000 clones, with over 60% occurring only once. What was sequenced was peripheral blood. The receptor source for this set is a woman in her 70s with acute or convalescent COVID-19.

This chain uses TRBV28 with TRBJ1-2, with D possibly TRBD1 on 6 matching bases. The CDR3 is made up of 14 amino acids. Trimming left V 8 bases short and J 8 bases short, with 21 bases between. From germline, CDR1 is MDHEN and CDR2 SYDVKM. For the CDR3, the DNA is TGTGCCAGCCGCGAGGGAGGGGGAACGGACGGCTACACCTTC. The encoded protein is CASREGGGTDGYTF.

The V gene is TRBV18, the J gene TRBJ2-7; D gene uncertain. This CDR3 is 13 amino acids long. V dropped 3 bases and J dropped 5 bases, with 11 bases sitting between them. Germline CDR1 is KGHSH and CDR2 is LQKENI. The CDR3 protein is CASSPSIQNEQYF. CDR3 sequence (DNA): TGTGCCAGCTCACCCTCAATTCAGAACGAGCAGTACTTC.

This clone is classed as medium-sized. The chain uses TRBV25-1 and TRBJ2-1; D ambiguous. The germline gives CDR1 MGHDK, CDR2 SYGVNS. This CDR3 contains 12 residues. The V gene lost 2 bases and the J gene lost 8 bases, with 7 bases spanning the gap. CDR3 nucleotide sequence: TGTGCCAGCAGTGAAGTAGTGGATGAGCAGTTCTTC. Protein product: CASSEVVDEQFF. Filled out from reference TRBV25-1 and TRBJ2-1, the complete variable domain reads EADIYQTPRYLVIGTGKKITLECSQTMGHDKMYWYQQDPGMELHLIHYSYGVNSTEKGDLSSESTVSRIRTEHFPLTLESARPSHTSQYLCASSEVVDEQFFGPGTRLTVL.

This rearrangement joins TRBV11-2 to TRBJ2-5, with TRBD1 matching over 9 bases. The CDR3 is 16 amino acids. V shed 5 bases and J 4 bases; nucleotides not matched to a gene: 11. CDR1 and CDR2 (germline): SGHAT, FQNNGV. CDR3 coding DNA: TGTGCCAGCAGCGGATCCGGGACAGGGTTGAGAGAGACCCAGTACTTC. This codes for CASSGSGTGLRETQYF.

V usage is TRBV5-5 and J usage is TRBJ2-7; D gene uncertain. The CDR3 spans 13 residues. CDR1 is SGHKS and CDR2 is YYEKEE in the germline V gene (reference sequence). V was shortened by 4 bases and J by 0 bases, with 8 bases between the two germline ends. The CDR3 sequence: CASSNYGSYEQYF. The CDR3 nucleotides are TGTGCCAGCAGCAACTACGGCTCCTACGAGCAGTACTTC.

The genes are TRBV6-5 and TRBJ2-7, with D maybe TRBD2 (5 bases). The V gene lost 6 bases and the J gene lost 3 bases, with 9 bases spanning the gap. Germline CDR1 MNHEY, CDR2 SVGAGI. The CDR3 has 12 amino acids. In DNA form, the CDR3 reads TGTGCCAGCAGATCGGGAAACTACGAGCAGTACTTC. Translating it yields CASRSGNYEQYF.

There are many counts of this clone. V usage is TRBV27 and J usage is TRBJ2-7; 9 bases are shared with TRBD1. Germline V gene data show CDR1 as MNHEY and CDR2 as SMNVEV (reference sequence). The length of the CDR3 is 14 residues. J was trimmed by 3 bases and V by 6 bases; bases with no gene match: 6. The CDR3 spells CASRPGQGVYEQYF. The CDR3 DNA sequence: TGTGCCAGCAGACCGGGACAGGGAGTCTACGAGCAGTACTTC.

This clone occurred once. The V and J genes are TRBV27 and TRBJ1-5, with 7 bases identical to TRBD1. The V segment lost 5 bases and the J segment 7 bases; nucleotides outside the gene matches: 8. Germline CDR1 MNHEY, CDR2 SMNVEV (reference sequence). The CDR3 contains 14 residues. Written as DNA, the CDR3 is TGTGCCAGCAGTACACGACAGGGAGTACAGCCCCAGCATTTT. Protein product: CASSTRQGVQPQHF.

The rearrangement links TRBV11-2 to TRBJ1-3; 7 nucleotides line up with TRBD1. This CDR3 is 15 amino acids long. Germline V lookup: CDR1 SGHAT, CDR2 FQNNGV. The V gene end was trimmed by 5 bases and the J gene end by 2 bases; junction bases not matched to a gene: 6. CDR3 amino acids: CASSADRVPGNTIYF. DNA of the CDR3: TGTGCCAGCAGCGCCGACAGGGTCCCTGGAAACACCATATATTTT. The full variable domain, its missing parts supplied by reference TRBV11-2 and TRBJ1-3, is EAGVAQSPRYKIIEKRQSVAFWCNPISGHATLYWYQQILGQGPKLLIQFQNNGVVDDSQLPKDRFSAERLKGVDSTLKIQPAKLEDSAVYLCASSADRVPGNTIYFGEGSWLTVV.

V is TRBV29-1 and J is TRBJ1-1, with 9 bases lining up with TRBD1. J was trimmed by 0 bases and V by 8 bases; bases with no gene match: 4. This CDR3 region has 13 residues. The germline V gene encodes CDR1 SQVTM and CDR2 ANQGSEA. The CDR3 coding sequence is TGCAGCCTCCGGACAGGGGTGAACACTGAAGCTTTCTTT. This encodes CSLRTGVNTEAFF.

The CDR3 DNA follows: TGTGCCAGCAGCTTAATGGGGGGGCAGTCCACTGAAGCTTTCTTT. Translated, it gives CASSLMGGQSTEAFF. The V call is TRBV11-2, the J call TRBJ1-1; D possibly corresponds to TRBD1 (6 bases). With 2 bases removed from V and 4 bases from J, the gap between germline ends came to 14 bases. Germline-derived CDR1 and CDR2 are SGHAT and FQNNGV. This CDR3 region has 15 residues. Supplemented by reference TRBV11-2 and TRBJ1-1, the full variable domain reads EAGVAQSPRYKIIEKRQSVAFWCNPISGHATLYWYQQILGQGPKLLIQFQNNGVVDDSQLPKDRFSAERLKGVDSTLKIQPAKLEDSAVYLCASSLMGGQSTEAFFGQGTRLTVV.

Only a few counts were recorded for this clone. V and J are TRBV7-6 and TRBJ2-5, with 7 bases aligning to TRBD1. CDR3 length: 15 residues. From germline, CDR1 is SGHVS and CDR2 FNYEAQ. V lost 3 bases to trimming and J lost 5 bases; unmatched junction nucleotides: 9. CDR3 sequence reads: CASSFGQVGRETQYF. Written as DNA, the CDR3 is TGTGCCAGCAGCTTTGGACAGGTTGGGCGGGAGACCCAGTACTTC.

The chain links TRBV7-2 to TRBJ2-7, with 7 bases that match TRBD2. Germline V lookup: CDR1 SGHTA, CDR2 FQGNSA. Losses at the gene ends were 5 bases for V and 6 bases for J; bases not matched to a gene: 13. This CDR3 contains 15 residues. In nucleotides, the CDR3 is TGTGCCAGCAGCCCCGGACTTGCGGGGGATGGCGAGCAGTACTTC. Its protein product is CASSPGLAGDGEQYF.

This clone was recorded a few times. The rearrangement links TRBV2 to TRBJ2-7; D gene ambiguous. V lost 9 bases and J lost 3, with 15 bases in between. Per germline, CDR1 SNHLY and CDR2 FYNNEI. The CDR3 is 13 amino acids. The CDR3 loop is CASSPLENYEQYF. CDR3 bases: TGTGCCAGTTCCCCCTTGGAGAACTACGAGCAGTACTTC.

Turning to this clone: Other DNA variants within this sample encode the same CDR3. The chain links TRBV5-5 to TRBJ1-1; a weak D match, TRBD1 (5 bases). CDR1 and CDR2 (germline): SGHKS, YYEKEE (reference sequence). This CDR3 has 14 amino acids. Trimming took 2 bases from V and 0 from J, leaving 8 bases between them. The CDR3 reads CASSFGGMNTEAFF. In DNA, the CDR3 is TGTGCCAGCAGCTTCGGGGGAATGAACACTGAAGCTTTCTTT.

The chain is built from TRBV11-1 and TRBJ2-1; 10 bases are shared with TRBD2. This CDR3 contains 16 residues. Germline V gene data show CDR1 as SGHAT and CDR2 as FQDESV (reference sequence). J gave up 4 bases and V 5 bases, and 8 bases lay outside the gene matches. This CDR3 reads CASSRGSSGGYNEQFF. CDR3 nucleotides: TGTGCCAGCAGCAGGGGGTCTAGCGGGGGTTACAATGAGCAGTTCTTC.

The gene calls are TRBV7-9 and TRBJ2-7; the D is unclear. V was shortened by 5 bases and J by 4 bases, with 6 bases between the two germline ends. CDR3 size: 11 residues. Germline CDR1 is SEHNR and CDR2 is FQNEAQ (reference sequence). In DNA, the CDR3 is TGTGCCAGCAGCATTCAGTACGAGCAGTACTTC. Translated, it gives CASSIQYEQYF.

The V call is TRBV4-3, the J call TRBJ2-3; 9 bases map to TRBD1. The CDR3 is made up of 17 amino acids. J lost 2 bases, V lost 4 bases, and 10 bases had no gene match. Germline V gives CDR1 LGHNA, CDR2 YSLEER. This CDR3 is CASSPGPGTGFTDTQYF. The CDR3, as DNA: TGCGCCAGCAGCCCCGGCCCCGGGACAGGGTTCACAGATACGCAGTATTTT.

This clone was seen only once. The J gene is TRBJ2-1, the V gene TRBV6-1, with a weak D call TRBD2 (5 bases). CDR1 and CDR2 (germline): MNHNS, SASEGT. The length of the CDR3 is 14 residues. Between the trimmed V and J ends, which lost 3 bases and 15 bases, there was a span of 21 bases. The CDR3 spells CASSEGRFGGAGFF. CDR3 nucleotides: TGTGCCAGCAGTGAGGGCAGGTTTGGTGGTGCGGGGTTCTTC.

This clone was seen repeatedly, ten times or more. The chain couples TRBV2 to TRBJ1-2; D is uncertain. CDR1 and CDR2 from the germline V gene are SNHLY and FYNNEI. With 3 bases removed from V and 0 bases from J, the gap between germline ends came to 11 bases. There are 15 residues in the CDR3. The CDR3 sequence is CASSDSQNPNYGYTF. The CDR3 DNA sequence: TGTGCCAGCAGTGATAGCCAGAACCCTAACTATGGCTACACCTTC.

The CDR3 DNA reads as TGTGCCTGGAGTGCGACAGCGAACACTGAAGCTTTCTTT. As protein: CAWSATANTEAFF. V and J are TRBV30 and TRBJ1-1; TRBD1 might be the D (5 bases). The germline V gene has CDR1 GTSNPN and CDR2 SVGIG (reference sequence). This CDR3 spans 13 amino acids. Trimming pared 1 base from V and 1 base from J, leaving 7 bases between.

The CDR3 sequence is CASRLAGPTGELFF. The DNA of the CDR3 is TGTGCCAGCAGACTAGCGGGGCCCACCGGGGAGCTGTTTTTT. The rearrangement links TRBV11-3 to TRBJ2-2; TRBD2 matches at 10 bases. Germline V gene lookup returns CDR1 SGHNT and CDR2 YENEEA. V lost 6 bases, J lost 4 bases, and 2 bases stayed unmatched. The CDR3 runs to 14 residues.

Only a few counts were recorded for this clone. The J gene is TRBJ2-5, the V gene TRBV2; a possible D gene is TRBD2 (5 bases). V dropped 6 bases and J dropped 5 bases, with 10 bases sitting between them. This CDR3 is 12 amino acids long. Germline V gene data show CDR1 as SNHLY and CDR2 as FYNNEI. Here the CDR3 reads CASSVTGETQYF. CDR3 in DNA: TGTGCCAGCAGCGTAACGGGGGAGACCCAGTACTTC.

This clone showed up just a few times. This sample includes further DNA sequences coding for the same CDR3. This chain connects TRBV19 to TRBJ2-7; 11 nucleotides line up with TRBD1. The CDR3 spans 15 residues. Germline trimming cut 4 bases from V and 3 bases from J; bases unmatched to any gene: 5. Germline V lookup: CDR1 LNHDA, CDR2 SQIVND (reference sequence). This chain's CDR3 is CASSTSGTGGYEQYF. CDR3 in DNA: TGTGCCAGTAGTACCTCCGGGACAGGGGGCTACGAGCAGTACTTC.

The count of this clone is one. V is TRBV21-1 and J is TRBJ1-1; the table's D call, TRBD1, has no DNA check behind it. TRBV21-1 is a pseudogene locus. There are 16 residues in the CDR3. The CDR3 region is CASSKGWDRASPEAFF. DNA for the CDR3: TGTGCCAGCAGCAAAGGGTGGGACAGGGCTAGCCCTGAAGCTTTCTTT.

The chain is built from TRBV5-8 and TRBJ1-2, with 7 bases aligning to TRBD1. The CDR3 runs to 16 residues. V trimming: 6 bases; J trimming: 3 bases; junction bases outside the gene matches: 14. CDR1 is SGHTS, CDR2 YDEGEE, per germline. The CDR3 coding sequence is TGTGCCAGCAATCTCGGTTCGGACAGGCCCGACTATGGCTACACCTTC. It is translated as CASNLGSDRPDYGYTF.

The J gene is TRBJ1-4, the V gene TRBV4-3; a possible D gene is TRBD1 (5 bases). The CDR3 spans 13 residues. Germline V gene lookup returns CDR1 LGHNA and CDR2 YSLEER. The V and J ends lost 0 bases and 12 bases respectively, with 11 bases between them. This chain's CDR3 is CASSQDQLGELFF. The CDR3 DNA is TGCGCCAGCAGCCAAGATCAGCTAGGGGAACTGTTTTTT.

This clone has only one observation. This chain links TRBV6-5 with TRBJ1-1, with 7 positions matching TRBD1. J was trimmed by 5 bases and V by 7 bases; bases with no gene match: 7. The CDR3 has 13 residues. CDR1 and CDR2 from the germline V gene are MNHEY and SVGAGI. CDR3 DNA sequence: TGTGCCAGCACCTTTGGACAGGCGACTGAAGCTTTCTTT. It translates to CASTFGQATEAFF.

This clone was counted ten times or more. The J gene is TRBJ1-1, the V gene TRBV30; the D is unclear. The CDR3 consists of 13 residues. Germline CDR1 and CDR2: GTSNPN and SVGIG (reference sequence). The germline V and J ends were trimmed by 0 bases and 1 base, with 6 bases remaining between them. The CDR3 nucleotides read TGTGCCTGGAGTGTACAGCAGAACACTGAAGCTTTCTTT. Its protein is CAWSVQQNTEAFF.

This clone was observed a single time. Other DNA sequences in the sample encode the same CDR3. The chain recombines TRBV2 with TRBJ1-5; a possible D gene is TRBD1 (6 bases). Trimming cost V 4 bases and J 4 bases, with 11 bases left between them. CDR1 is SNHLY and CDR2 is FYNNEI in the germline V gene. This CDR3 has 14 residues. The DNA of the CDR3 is TGTGCCAGCAGTGGGCAGGGGTTGAATCAGCCCCAGCATTTT. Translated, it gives CASSGQGLNQPQHF.